This T cell receptor (beta chain) originates from a study of cytomegalovirus exposure and HLA in healthy donors. Background on the study: The 120 validation repertoires were produced on the same platform as the roughly 670 repertoires of the first cohort. This was reported in a later analysis.

Method: immunoSEQ multiplex PCR; TCRdb's copy keeps in-frame clones and lacks some. In the table there are about 160,000 clones, 80% to 90% of which are singletons. V lost 4 bases to trimming and J lost 1 base, with 5 bases between them. The CDR3 has 13 residues. CDR1 and CDR2 (germline): MNHEY, SMNVEV (reference sequence). The chain joins TRBV27 to TRBJ2-1; no clear D. This TCR was recovered from a young woman in good health and CMV-seronegative. Specimen: PBMCs. The DNA of the CDR3 is TGTGCCAGCAGTTCCCATTCCTACAATGAGCAGTTCTTC. It encodes CASSSHSYNEQFF.